Presented here are 10 T cell receptor beta chains from one specimen sequenced in a study of cytomegalovirus exposure and HLA in healthy donors. Produced via immunoSEQ multiplex PCR; TCRdb's table is partial and in-frame only. The profile shows about 120,000 clones, around 89% of them singletons. Sequencing was carried out using PBMCs. The receptors originated from a woman under 30 in good health and CMV-seropositive.

V is TRBV10-3 and J is TRBJ2-3; the D is unclear. V dropped 4 bases and J dropped 5 bases, with 10 bases sitting between them. Germline V CDR1 and CDR2: ENHRY, SYGVKD. The CDR3 has 13 residues. In DNA, the CDR3 is TGTGCCATCAGTGGAGTAGATCAAGATACGCAGTATTTT. Its protein product is CAISGVDQDTQYF.

The V and J genes are TRBV18 and TRBJ1-6, with D hard to call. V gave up 2 bases and J gave up 9 bases, with 20 bases separating them. The germline gives CDR1 KGHSH, CDR2 LQKENI. This CDR3 has 17 residues. As DNA, the CDR3 is TGTGCCAGCTCACCATTTAATATCGAGACCTCAGGTTCACCCCTCCACTTT. Residues: CASSPFNIETSGSPLHF.

The J gene is TRBJ2-5, the V gene TRBV11-3; 8 bases line up with TRBD1. Germline V gives CDR1 SGHNT, CDR2 YENEEA. CDR3 length equals 14 residues. The trim removed 5 bases at V and 4 bases at J, leaving 6 bases unmatched. The chain's CDR3 is CASSPGTGGETQYF. CDR3 DNA: TGTGCCAGCAGCCCGGGGACAGGTGGAGAGACCCAGTACTTC.

The chain couples TRBV6-1 to TRBJ2-1, with a weak D call TRBD2 (6 bases). With 10 bases removed from V and 2 bases from J, the gap between germline ends came to 9 bases. Germline V gives CDR1 MNHNS, CDR2 SASEGT. The CDR3 has 12 amino acids. The CDR3 coding sequence is TGTGCCACCGCTAGCGCCTACAATGAGCAGTTCTTC. Translated, it gives CATASAYNEQFF.

J is TRBJ2-5 and V is TRBV9, with D possibly being TRBD1 (5 bases). CDR3 length: 15 residues. Deletions cut 0 bases from V and 4 bases from J, with 13 bases between. Germline V gene lookup returns CDR1 SGDLS and CDR2 YYNGEE. The CDR3 spells CASSVGGLGAETQYF. The CDR3 DNA reads TGTGCCAGCAGCGTAGGGGGTCTTGGGGCAGAGACCCAGTACTTC.

V and J are TRBV11-2 and TRBJ2-7, with TRBD2 matching 10 bases. Germline V gene lookup returns CDR1 SGHAT and CDR2 FQNNGV. The CDR3 covers 15 residues. With 1 base clipped from V and 3 bases from J, the junction kept 3 bases outside the gene matches. CDR3 amino acids: CASSLASGRNYEQYF. As DNA, the CDR3 is TGTGCCAGCAGCTTAGCTAGCGGGAGAAACTACGAGCAGTACTTC.

The V call is TRBV7-2, the J call TRBJ2-1; 14 positions match TRBD2. Germline CDR1 reads SGHTA; CDR2 reads FQGNSA. This CDR3 region has 19 residues. The trim removed 5 bases at V and 6 bases at J, leaving 15 bases unmatched. CDR3 residues: CASSLRAGTSGRFPNEQFF. As DNA, the CDR3 is TGTGCCAGCAGCCTTCGAGCCGGGACTAGCGGGAGATTCCCCAATGAGCAGTTCTTC.

The genes are TRBV7-9 and TRBJ1-1; 11 bases fit TRBD1. V trimming: 0 bases; J trimming: 7 bases; junction bases outside the gene matches: 7. This CDR3 region has 16 residues. Germline V CDR1 and CDR2: SEHNR, FQNEAQ (reference sequence). The DNA of the CDR3 is TGTGCCAGCAGCTTAGCGGGACAGGGGGGCCGGAGTGAAGCTTTCTTT. Translation: CASSLAGQGGRSEAFF. Full variable domain (remainder filled in from reference TRBV7-9 and TRBJ1-1): DTGVSQNPRHKITKRGQNVTFRCDPISEHNRLYWYRQTLGQGPEFLTYFQNEAQLEKSRLLSDRFSAERPKGSFSTLEIQRTEQGDSAMYLCASSLAGQGGRSEAFFGQGTRLTVV.

The chain carries TRBV7-9 and TRBJ1-3; 8 bases line up with TRBD1. The V gene's germline CDR1 is SEHNR and CDR2 FQNEAQ (reference sequence). The CDR3 length is 14 residues. Trimming at V came to 2 bases and at J to 5 bases, leaving 2 bases not matched to a gene. As DNA, the CDR3 is TGTGCCAGCAGCTTATCAGGGGGCCGAAACACCATATATTTT. Amino acid sequence: CASSLSGGRNTIYF.

V usage is TRBV28 and J usage is TRBJ2-7, with a weak D call TRBD2 (6 bases). Germline CDR1 MDHEN, CDR2 SYDVKM. The CDR3 has 14 residues. Trimming took off 3 bases at V and 0 bases at J, with 9 bases between the two ends. The CDR3 DNA reads TGTGCCAGCAGTTTGGAGGGGTCCTCCTACGAGCAGTACTTC. It is translated as CASSLEGSSYEQYF.